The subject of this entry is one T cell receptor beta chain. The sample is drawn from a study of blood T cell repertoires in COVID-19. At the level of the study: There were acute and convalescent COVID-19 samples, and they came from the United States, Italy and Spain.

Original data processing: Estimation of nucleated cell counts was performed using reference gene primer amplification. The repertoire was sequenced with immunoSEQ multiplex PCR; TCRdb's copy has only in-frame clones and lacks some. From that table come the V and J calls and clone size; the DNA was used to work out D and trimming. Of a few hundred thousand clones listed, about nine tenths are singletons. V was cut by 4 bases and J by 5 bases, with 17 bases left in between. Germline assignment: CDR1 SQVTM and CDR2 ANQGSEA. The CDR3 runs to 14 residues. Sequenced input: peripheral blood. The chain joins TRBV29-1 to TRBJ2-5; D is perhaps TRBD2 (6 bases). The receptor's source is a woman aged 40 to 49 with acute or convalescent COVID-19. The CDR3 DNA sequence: TGCAGCGTTGGGGGGAGGAGAGGGGAGGAGACCCAGTACTTC. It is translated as CSVGGRRGEETQYF.